This T cell receptor beta chain comes out of a study of blood T cell repertoires in COVID-19. About the research overall: Specimens from acute and convalescent COVID-19 originated in the United States, Italy and Spain. Sources were T cells, B-cell-depleted T cells, or PBMCs; the material itself was cDNA or gDNA.

In the original workflow: Researchers report that nucleated cell counts were estimated from reference gene primer amplification. Method: immunoSEQ multiplex PCR; TCRdb's copy keeps in-frame clones and lacks some. Clone size and the V and J calls come from that table; the DNA yielded D and trimming. The sample lists about 80,000 clones; roughly 79% were seen once. The junction had 7 bases not matched to a gene; V was cut back by 3 bases and J by 6 bases. The germline V gene has CDR1 KGHDR and CDR2 SFDVKD. The CDR3 length is 15 residues. This sequence was found in a human donor in a cohort sampled during active COVID-19. The chain employs TRBV24-1 and TRBJ2-3; 8 bases align to TRBD1. Sequencing was performed on peripheral blood. CDR3 nucleotides: TGTGCCACCAGTGATCTTGGACAGGGCCGGGATACGCAGTATTTT. Translation gives CATSDLGQGRDTQYF.